This T cell receptor beta chain stems from a study of blood T cell repertoires in COVID-19. As for the study in general: Whether acute or convalescent, the COVID-19 samples came from the United States, Italy and Spain.

The data were produced by immunoSEQ multiplex PCR, yet TCRdb's version contains in-frame clones alone and is incomplete. The sample holds over 150,000 clones, roughly 85% seen once. The clonotype was recovered from a man aged 40-49 years who had recovered from COVID-19. Material: PBMCs or T cells enriched from blood (not recorded which).

Written as DNA, the CDR3 is TGCGCCAGCAGCTTGGACAGCTATGGCTACACCTTC. This sequence encodes CASSLDSYGYTF. The V and J genes are TRBV5-1 and TRBJ1-2; D uncertain. The germline V gene has CDR1 SGHRS and CDR2 YFSETQ. The CDR3 has 12 residues. Between the trimmed V and J ends, which lost 0 bases and 4 bases, there was a span of 4 bases.